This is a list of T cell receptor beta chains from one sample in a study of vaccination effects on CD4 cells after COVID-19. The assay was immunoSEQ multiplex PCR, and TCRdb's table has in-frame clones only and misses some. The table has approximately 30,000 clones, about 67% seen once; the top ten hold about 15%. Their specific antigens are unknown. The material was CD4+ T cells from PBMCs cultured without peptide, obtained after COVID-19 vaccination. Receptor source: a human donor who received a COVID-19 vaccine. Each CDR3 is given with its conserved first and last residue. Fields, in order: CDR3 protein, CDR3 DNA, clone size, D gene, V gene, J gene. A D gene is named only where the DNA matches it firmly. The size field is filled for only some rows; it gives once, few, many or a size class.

cdr3_aa: CASSEGGALSYEQYF
cdr3_nt: TGTGCCAGCAGTGAAGGCGGTGCCCTCTCCTACGAGCAGTACTTC
clone_size: few
d_call: .
v_call: TRBV6-1
j_call: TRBJ2-7

cdr3_aa: CASTSREILYGYTF
cdr3_nt: TGTGCCAGCACATCCCGGGAAATTCTCTATGGCTACACCTTC
clone_size: few
d_call: .
v_call: TRBV19
j_call: TRBJ1-2

cdr3_aa: CASSPPGGYNEQFF
cdr3_nt: TGTGCCAGCAGCCCCCCGGGAGGCTACAATGAGCAGTTCTTC
clone_size: .
d_call: TRBD2
v_call: TRBV7-9
j_call: TRBJ2-1

cdr3_aa: CASRGTGVNTQYF
cdr3_nt: TGTGCCAGCAGAGGGACAGGGGTAAATACGCAGTATTTT
clone_size: .
d_call: TRBD1
v_call: TRBV6-5
j_call: TRBJ2-3

cdr3_aa: CASSPNLATNEKLFF
cdr3_nt: TGTGCCAGCAGCCCGAACTTGGCAACTAATGAAAAACTGTTTTTT
clone_size: once
d_call: .
v_call: TRBV3-1/TRBV3-2
j_call: TRBJ1-4

cdr3_aa: CASSLFGTGGTDTQYF
cdr3_nt: TGCGCCAGCAGCTTGTTCGGTACAGGGGGCACAGATACGCAGTATTTT
clone_size: .
d_call: TRBD1
v_call: TRBV5-1
j_call: TRBJ2-3

cdr3_aa: CATSGQGRMNTEAFF
cdr3_nt: TGTGCCACCAGTGGACAGGGCAGGATGAACACTGAAGCTTTCTTT
clone_size: .
d_call: TRBD1
v_call: TRBV5-4
j_call: TRBJ1-1

cdr3_aa: CASSLGAGGVLGNTIYF
cdr3_nt: TGTGCCAGCAGCTTGGGCGCAGGGGGCGTCCTTGGAAACACCATATATTTT
clone_size: .
d_call: TRBD1
v_call: TRBV5-4
j_call: TRBJ1-3

cdr3_aa: CSAVKGYEQYF
cdr3_nt: TGCAGTGCAGTTAAGGGGTACGAGCAGTACTTC
clone_size: .
d_call: .
v_call: TRBV20-1
j_call: TRBJ2-7

cdr3_aa: CASSQGQGTLSEQYF
cdr3_nt: TGCGCCAGCAGCCAAGGACAGGGAACATTAAGCGAGCAGTACTTC
clone_size: .
d_call: TRBD1
v_call: TRBV5-1
j_call: TRBJ2-7

cdr3_aa: CASNKGSGSGEKLFF
cdr3_nt: TGTGCCAGTAACAAGGGGTCAGGGTCGGGTGAAAAACTGTTTTTT
clone_size: few
d_call: .
v_call: TRBV19
j_call: TRBJ1-4

cdr3_aa: CAWNPKRGTEAFF
cdr3_nt: TGTGCCTGGAATCCTAAGAGGGGCACTGAAGCTTTCTTT
clone_size: .
d_call: .
v_call: TRBV30
j_call: TRBJ1-1

cdr3_aa: CASSSWDYTEAFF
cdr3_nt: TGCGCCAGCAGCTCGTGGGACTACACTGAAGCTTTCTTT
clone_size: once
d_call: .
v_call: TRBV5-1
j_call: TRBJ1-1

cdr3_aa: CASSPLAQAGNTIYF
cdr3_nt: TGTGCCAGCTCACCACTAGCCCAAGCCGGAAACACCATATATTTT
clone_size: .
d_call: .
v_call: TRBV18
j_call: TRBJ1-3

cdr3_aa: CASRPPGQAKRDGEYF
cdr3_nt: TGTGCCAGCAGACCACCGGGACAGGCTAAACGCGACGGGGAGTACTTC
clone_size: .
d_call: TRBD1
v_call: TRBV3-1/TRBV3-2
j_call: TRBJ2-7

cdr3_aa: CASSPPDRAPNTEAFF
cdr3_nt: TGTGCCAGCTCACCACCGGACAGGGCCCCGAACACTGAAGCTTTCTTT
clone_size: .
d_call: TRBD1
v_call: TRBV18
j_call: TRBJ1-1

cdr3_aa: CASSASYEQYF
cdr3_nt: TGTGCCAGCAGTGCGTCCTACGAGCAGTACTTC
clone_size: .
d_call: .
v_call: TRBV12-3/TRBV12-4
j_call: TRBJ2-7